Below are 22 T cell receptor beta chains sequenced from a single sample in a study of T-cell memory formation after mild COVID-19. TCRdb independently ran MiXCR on the 5' RACE reads; one entry per CDR3 protein. This sample yields around 300,000 distinct CDR3 sequences, of which 13% to 15% are seen a single time; 20% to 25% belongs to the top ten. The specimen was PBMCs or a T cell subset sorted from them (not recorded which). These receptors all stem from a man between 18 and 29 years old who had mild COVID-19 (a few samples of this study predate the infection). Cell type and time point are not known.

The chain joins TRBV12-3 or TRBV12-4 to TRBJ1-1; perhaps TRBD1 as D (5 bases). The CDR3 consists of 11 residues. V shed 2 bases and J shed 8 bases, with 6 bases lying between them. CDR3 sequence: CASSLRGEAFF. The CDR3, as DNA: TGTGCCAGCAGTTTACGGGGGGAAGCTTTCTTT.

A note on this clonotype: One junction end does not reproduce the germline sequence, and a read error may be involved. The chain joins TRBV7-7 to TRBJ2-3; D perhaps matches TRBD1 (5 bases). CDR1 and CDR2 from the germline V gene are SSHAT and FNYEAQ (reference sequence). The CDR3 has 15 residues. This CDR3 reads CASTPLKGSTDTQYF. CDR3 nucleotides: TGTGCTAGCACCCCACTTAAGGGGAGCACAGATACGCAGTATTTT.

This clonotype was seen a few times. This chain connects TRBV5-5 to TRBJ1-6; D is unresolved. This CDR3 comprises 16 residues. Deletions cut 5 bases from V and 0 bases from J, with 12 bases between. Germline values: CDR1 SGHKS, CDR2 YYEKEE (reference sequence). The CDR3 loop reads CASRRTRSSYNSPLHF. The CDR3 DNA sequence: TGTGCCAGCAGACGTACAAGGAGCTCCTATAATTCACCCCTCCACTTT. The whole variable domain, filled in from reference TRBV5-5 and TRBJ1-6, reads DAGVTQSPTHLIKTRGQQVTLRCSPISGHKSVSWYQQVLGQGPQFIFQYYEKEERGRGNFPDRFSARQFPNYSSELNVNALLLGDSALYLCASRRTRSSYNSPLHFGNGTRLTVT.

This sequence joins TRBV18 and TRBJ2-7; D is ambiguous. The CDR3 extends over 13 amino acids. The germline V gene encodes CDR1 KGHSH and CDR2 LQKENI. Deletions cut 0 bases from V and 3 bases from J, with 6 bases between. CDR3 coding DNA: TGTGCCAGCTCACCACCGGCAGACTACGAGCAGTACTTC. Amino acids: CASSPPADYEQYF.

Many counts were recorded for this clonotype. The rearrangement uses TRBV27 and TRBJ2-3; D is possibly TRBD2 (5 bases). The germline V gene has CDR1 MNHEY and CDR2 SMNVEV (reference sequence). The CDR3 is made up of 12 amino acids. The CDR3 reads CAVASAPDTQYF. Here the CDR3 DNA reads TGTGCAGTAGCGAGCGCGCCAGATACGCAGTATTTT.

This clonotype occurred a few times. This chain uses TRBV6-5 with TRBJ1-2; D remains ambiguous. The CDR3 totals 14 residues. The V end was cut by 0 bases, the J end by 2 bases, with 7 bases between. The germline V gene encodes CDR1 MNHEY and CDR2 SVGAGI. The CDR3 coding sequence is TGTGCCAGCAGTTACTCGGAACAAAACTATGGCTACACCTTC. Translated: CASSYSEQNYGYTF.

The chain employs TRBV2 and TRBJ2-2; the match to TRBD2 covers 7 bases. The CDR3 spans 16 residues. Per germline, CDR1 SNHLY and CDR2 FYNNEI. V trimming: 8 bases; J trimming: 0 bases; junction bases outside the gene matches: 9. The CDR3 reads CASDTRLAANTGELFF. CDR3 in DNA: TGTGCCAGCGATACGAGGCTAGCGGCGAACACCGGGGAGCTGTTTTTT. The full variable domain, rest sourced from reference TRBV2 and TRBJ2-2, is EPEVTQTPSHQVTQMGQEVILRCVPISNHLYFYWYRQILGQKVEFLVSFYNNEISEKSEIFDDQFSVERPDGSNFTLKIRSTKLEDSAMYFCASDTRLAANTGELFFGEGSRLTVL.

V is TRBV12-3 or TRBV12-4 and J is TRBJ2-3, with a possible D match to TRBD2 (6 bases). Trimming removed 2 bases at V and 3 bases at J, with 9 bases between. CDR3 length: 14 amino acids. DNA for the CDR3: TGTGCCAGCAGTTTATACGGGGGAACAGATACGCAGTATTTT. This sequence encodes CASSLYGGTDTQYF.

This sequence joins TRBV9 and TRBJ2-5; a weak D match, TRBD2 (5 bases). Germline V CDR1 and CDR2: SGDLS, YYNGEE. The CDR3 extends over 15 amino acids. Trimming removed 0 bases from V and 4 bases from J, with 13 bases in between. The CDR3 DNA reads as TGTGCCAGCAGCGTAGCTACGGCTAGCACAGAGACCCAGTACTTC. Its protein is CASSVATASTETQYF.

The V gene is TRBV6-2 or TRBV6-3, the J gene TRBJ2-7, with 7 bases that match TRBD1. Germline V gene lookup returns CDR1 MNHEY and CDR2 SVGEGT. The CDR3 sequence is 13 residues long. The chain's CDR3 is CASSRPDRPMRAV. The CDR3 nucleotides read TGTGCCAGCAGCCGTCCGGACAGGCCTATGCGAGCCGTC.

This clonotype was seen more than once but under ten times. This rearrangement joins TRBV7-3 to TRBJ1-1, with 8 bases fitting TRBD1. V shed 5 bases and J 7 bases; nucleotides not matched to a gene: 3. Germline V gene lookup returns CDR1 SGHTA and CDR2 FQGTGA. The CDR3 runs to 12 residues. CDR3 amino acids: CASSPGTGEAFF. The CDR3 region has the DNA TGTGCCAGCAGCCCGGGGACAGGTGAAGCTTTCTTT.

The chain recombines TRBV3-1 with TRBJ1-5; D unresolved. The V gene lost 0 bases and the J gene lost 3 bases, with 12 bases spanning the gap. This CDR3 comprises 16 residues. Germline CDR1 and CDR2: LGHDT and YNNKEL (reference sequence). The CDR3 reads CASSQEPPSNNQPQHF. CDR3 coding DNA: TGTGCCAGCAGCCAAGAACCTCCTTCCAACAATCAGCCCCAGCATTTT.

The V call is TRBV5-1, the J call TRBJ2-3; 11 bases agree with TRBD2. The trim removed 3 bases at V and 7 bases at J, leaving 13 bases unmatched. The CDR3 is made up of 17 amino acids. Germline CDR1 reads SGHRS; CDR2 reads YFSETQ. The CDR3, as DNA: TGCGCCAGCAGCTCAACTCCGGGACTAGCGGTAAAAAATACGCAGTATTTT. This sequence encodes CASSSTPGLAVKNTQYF.

This chain uses TRBV29-1 with TRBJ2-1; the D is unclear. The CDR3 loop spans 12 amino acids. Per germline, CDR1 SQVTM and CDR2 ANQGSEA. The V end was cut by 5 bases, the J end by 9 bases, with 14 bases between. This CDR3 reads CSVWPPGREQFF. Written as DNA, the CDR3 is TGCAGCGTTTGGCCGCCCGGACGTGAGCAGTTCTTC.

This clonotype has a handful of counts. The chain carries TRBV24-1 and TRBJ2-1; 7 bases line up with TRBD1. The CDR3 is 15 residues long. The trim removed 7 bases at V and 5 bases at J, leaving 10 bases unmatched. Germline V gene data show CDR1 as KGHDR and CDR2 as SFDVKD. In DNA form, the CDR3 reads TGTGCCACCAGCGATGGGACAGCGAAACACAATGAGCAGTTCTTC. Translating it yields CATSDGTAKHNEQFF.

In this sample, this clonotype turned up many times. The chain links TRBV5-5 to TRBJ2-2, with TRBD2 matching 11 bases. Germline loops: CDR1 SGHKS, CDR2 YYEKEE (reference sequence). The CDR3 sequence is 15 residues long. Trimming at V came to 4 bases and at J to 7 bases, leaving 6 bases not matched to a gene. The CDR3 protein is CASSPRLAGSGELFF. Here the CDR3 DNA reads TGTGCCAGCAGCCCCCGACTAGCGGGGAGCGGGGAGCTGTTTTTT.

This clonotype appeared a few times. The chain joins TRBV7-2 to TRBJ2-5; 10 bases fit TRBD2. The trim removed 1 base at V and 7 bases at J, leaving 9 bases unmatched. CDR1 and CDR2 from the germline V gene are SGHTA and FQGNSA. CDR3 length equals 16 residues. CDR3 region: CASSLVLAGARGTQYF. CDR3 in DNA: TGTGCCAGCAGCTTAGTCCTAGCGGGGGCCAGGGGGACCCAGTACTTC.

V and J are TRBV7-6 and TRBJ2-1; D is unclear. This CDR3 has 13 residues. Per the germline V gene, CDR1 is SGHVS and CDR2 is FNYEAQ. V was clipped by 0 bases and J by 7 bases, with 7 bases between them. CDR3 region: CASSLADFNEQFF. The DNA for the CDR3 is TGTGCCAGCAGCTTAGCCGATTTTAATGAGCAGTTCTTC.

This clonotype was seen ten or more times. V and J are TRBV28 and TRBJ2-3; D is perhaps TRBD1 (5 bases). This CDR3 has 12 residues. From germline, CDR1 is MDHEN and CDR2 SYDVKM. The germline V and J ends were trimmed by 2 bases and 10 bases, with 10 bases remaining between them. The CDR3, as DNA: TGTGCCAGCAGTTTAAATCCCAGGGCGCAGTATTTT. Translated, it gives CASSLNPRAQYF.

The count of this clonotype is one. The junction shows a germline mismatch at one end, possibly a read error. The V call is TRBV5-1, the J call TRBJ2-2; D could derive from TRBD1 or TRBD2 (5 bases each). Germline CDR1 is SGHRS and CDR2 is YFSETQ. The CDR3 loop spans 15 amino acids. The CDR3 reads CASSLIGASTGELIF. In nucleotides, the CDR3 is TGCGCCAGCAGCTTGATCGGGGCTTCCACCGGGGAGCTGATTTTT.

V usage is TRBV4-1 and J usage is TRBJ1-5, with D possibly matching TRBD1 (5 bases). Trimming left V 6 bases short and J 4 bases short, with 13 bases between. The germline CDR1 and CDR2 sequences are MGHRA and YSYEKL. The CDR3 is made up of 14 amino acids. The CDR3 nucleotides are TGCGCCAGCAGGCAGGTCGGGGGGAATCAGCCCCAGCATTTT. Translating gives CASRQVGGNQPQHF.

The rearrangement joins TRBV7-2 to TRBJ2-7; D unresolved. The CDR3 spans 12 residues. CDR1 is SGHTA and CDR2 is FQGNSA in the germline V gene. The V and J ends lost 4 bases and 2 bases respectively, with 6 bases between them. CDR3 nucleotide sequence: TGTGCCAGCAGCTCCGCAGCCTACGAGCAGTACTTC. It translates to CASSSAAYEQYF.